This T cell receptor (beta chain) was sequenced during a study of T cell clones after liver transplantation. Study information: Samples came pre-transplant, pre-randomization before withdrawal, and post-randomization after withdrawal ended.

As concerns this clone: No antigen is known for it.

The method was immunoSEQ multiplex PCR; TCRdb's version includes in-frame clones alone and lacks a portion of them. This table has roughly 100,000 clones, approximately 85% appearing once. Findings and caveats of the study: Rather than being deleted, graft donor-reactive T cells may have moved into the graft.

The source of this sequence is a human donor who received a liver transplant. The material was CD4+ T cells from blood, obtained before liver transplant.

DNA of the CDR3: TGCGCCAGCAAGGGAGGGGGCAACCAAGAGACCCAGTACTTC. It codes for CASKGGGNQETQYF. This rearrangement joins TRBV5-1 to TRBJ2-5; TRBD1 or TRBD2 may be the D gene (7 bases each). V lost 6 bases and J lost 0, with 12 bases in between. CDR3 length: 14 amino acids. Looked up from germline, CDR1 is SGHRS and CDR2 is YFSETQ.